Below, 26 T cell receptor beta chains from the same sample are listed, as sequenced in a study of shared clonotypes between healthy human individuals (dated by TCRdb to the early 2020s). Libraries came from the immunoSEQ multiplex PCR assay. TCRdb took over this immuneACCESS table, retaining in-frame rearrangements with V and J assigned. Such tables are incomplete; in checked studies, under half of the missing clones stem from an unresolved V gene, and the remainder is unexplained. The sample table lists about 1 million clones, approximately 68% of them with a count of one. The top ten clones comprise around 1.4% of the sample. The sequencing input was memory CD4+ T cells sorted from blood. The label giving this sample's cell subset or site can be read as: CD45RA-negative fraction. The receptors derive from a man younger than 30 in good health.

This clone was seen repeatedly, ten times or more. The V and J genes are TRBV28 and TRBJ1-6, with TRBD1 identical over 8 bases. The germline V gene has CDR1 MDHEN and CDR2 SYDVKM. This CDR3 spans 13 amino acids. J lost 8 bases, V lost 7 bases, and 4 bases had no gene match. The DNA of the CDR3 is TGTGCCAGCATCAGGACAGGGTATTCACCCCTCCACTTT. Protein sequence: CASIRTGYSPLHF.

V gene TRBV5-1 combines with J gene TRBJ2-5; TRBD1 matches 9 bases. This CDR3 is 15 amino acids long. Germline V lookup: CDR1 SGHRS, CDR2 YFSETQ. V dropped 2 bases and J dropped 3; count of bases not matched to a gene: 5. The CDR3, as DNA: TGCGCCAGCAGCTTCTTTGGACAGGGGAAAGAGACCCAGTACTTC. It is translated as CASSFFGQGKETQYF.

There are many counts of this clone. The chain uses TRBV28 and TRBJ2-7; TRBD2 agrees at 11 bases. V trimming: 5 bases; J trimming: 2 bases; junction bases outside the gene matches: 5. The CDR3 has 15 amino acids. Germline lookup yields CDR1 MDHEN and CDR2 SYDVKM. The CDR3 sequence: CASSGGLADTYEQYF. For the CDR3, the DNA is TGTGCCAGCAGTGGGGGACTAGCGGATACCTACGAGCAGTACTTC. The entire variable domain, with the rest obtained from reference TRBV28 and TRBJ2-7, is as follows: DVKVTQSSRYLVKRTGEKVFLECVQDMDHENMFWYRQDPGLGLRLIYFSYDVKMKEKGDIPEGYSVSREKKERFSLILESASTNQTSMYLCASSGGLADTYEQYFGPGTRLTVT.

This sequence joins TRBV5-6 and TRBJ1-2, with D possibly matching TRBD1 (5 bases). Per germline, CDR1 SGHDT and CDR2 YYEEEE. V was cut by 4 bases and J by 0 bases, with 16 bases left in between. The CDR3 has 16 residues. The CDR3 DNA is TGTGCCAGCAGCCCGGACACGGGGAAAGCTAACTATGGCTACACCTTC. Protein: CASSPDTGKANYGYTF.

This chain joins TRBV19 and TRBJ2-5; 9 bases are shared with TRBD1. This CDR3 spans 16 amino acids. CDR1 and CDR2 (germline): LNHDA, SQIVND (reference sequence). Germline trimming cut 4 bases from V and 2 bases from J; bases unmatched to any gene: 8. Here the CDR3 reads CASSRGGTGRQETQYF. The CDR3 DNA is TGTGCCAGTAGTAGAGGAGGGACAGGGAGACAAGAGACCCAGTACTTC. The whole variable domain, filled in from reference TRBV19 and TRBJ2-5, reads DGGITQSPKYLFRKEGQNVTLSCEQNLNHDAMYWYRQDPGQGLRLIYYSQIVNDFQKGDIAEGYSVSREKKESFPLTVTSAQKNPTAFYLCASSRGGTGRQETQYFGPGTRLLVL.

The chain joins TRBV28 to TRBJ2-4, with 8 bases aligning to TRBD1. Germline-derived CDR1 and CDR2 are MDHEN and SYDVKM. V lost 7 bases to trimming and J lost 9 bases; unmatched junction nucleotides: 11. The CDR3 extends over 14 amino acids. CDR3 residues: CASTRQGRHGIQYF. In nucleotides, the CDR3 is TGTGCCAGCACCAGACAGGGGCGCCATGGCATTCAGTACTTC.

The chain has TRBV15 and TRBJ2-5; D gene ambiguous. V was clipped by 0 bases and J by 2 bases, with 10 bases between them. Per the germline V gene, CDR1 is LNHNV and CDR2 is YYDKDF (reference sequence). The CDR3 sequence is 15 residues long. The CDR3 sequence: CATSRDFGVQETQYF. Here the CDR3 DNA reads TGTGCCACCAGCAGAGATTTTGGCGTACAAGAGACCCAGTACTTC. The complete variable domain, with remaining parts taken from reference TRBV15 and TRBJ2-5, reads DAMVIQNPRYQVTQFGKPVTLSCSQTLNHNVMYWYQQKSSQAPKLLFHYYDKDFNNEADTPDNFQSRRPNTSFCFLDIRSPGLGDTAMYLCATSRDFGVQETQYFGPGTRLLVL.

The CDR3 DNA reads TGTGCCAGCAGTTTAAATTTCAGACTTAATGAAGCTTTCTTT. It yields the protein CASSLNFRLNEAFF. The chain employs TRBV27 and TRBJ1-1; D call uncertain. The V end was cut by 2 bases, the J end by 7 bases, with 14 bases between. This CDR3 is 14 amino acids long. Germline values: CDR1 MNHEY, CDR2 SMNVEV (reference sequence).

A note on this clone: This CDR3 is also generated by other DNA sequences in the sample. This sequence joins TRBV7-2 and TRBJ2-1, with 10 bases identical to TRBD2. Germline CDR1 SGHTA, CDR2 FQGNSA. This CDR3 comprises 16 residues. V gave up 5 bases and J gave up 7 bases; unmatched junction bases: 11. CDR3 protein: CASSPGGLAGVNEQFF. The CDR3 nucleotides are TGTGCCAGCAGCCCAGGGGGGCTAGCGGGGGTAAATGAGCAGTTCTTC.

The chain couples TRBV6-1 to TRBJ1-2; 9 nucleotides line up with TRBD1. The junction had 3 bases not matched to a gene; V was cut back by 6 bases and J by 1 base. The CDR3 totals 14 residues. Germline V gene data show CDR1 as MNHNS and CDR2 as SASEGT. DNA for the CDR3: TGTGCCAGCAGGACGGGACAGGGTAACTATGGCTACACCTTC. This translates into CASRTGQGNYGYTF.

The chain combines TRBV29-1 with TRBJ2-3; D might be TRBD2 (6 bases). The CDR3 consists of 13 residues. Germline CDR1 and CDR2: SQVTM and ANQGSEA. V was shortened by 8 bases and J by 3 bases, with 15 bases between the two germline ends. The CDR3: CSSTDRGTDTQYF. The CDR3 bases are TGCAGCTCGACTGACCGGGGGACAGATACGCAGTATTTT.

This clone was recorded a few times. This chain connects TRBV6-5 to TRBJ1-2; 9 nucleotides match TRBD1. The CDR3 runs to 13 residues. Germline V gives CDR1 MNHEY, CDR2 SVGAGI. J was trimmed by 9 bases and V by 5 bases; bases with no gene match: 7. Here the CDR3 reads CASSKPGTGSYTF. The CDR3 nucleotides read TGTGCCAGCAGTAAACCGGGGACAGGGAGCTACACCTTC.

The chain carries TRBV7-2 and TRBJ1-2, with D unresolved. V lost 5 bases and J 4 bases, leaving 8 bases between the germline ends. The CDR3 extends over 12 amino acids. The germline V gene has CDR1 SGHTA and CDR2 FQGNSA. For the CDR3, the DNA is TGTGCCAGCAGCCAGGACCTCTATGGCTACACCTTC. Amino acid sequence: CASSQDLYGYTF.

This clone was detected once. The chain joins TRBV7-9 to TRBJ1-2; no firm D call. The CDR3 has 13 amino acids. With 7 bases removed from V and 2 bases from J, the gap between germline ends came to 11 bases. CDR1 is SEHNR and CDR2 is FQNEAQ in the germline V gene (reference sequence). CDR3 region: CASTTEKNYGYTF. As DNA, the CDR3 is TGTGCCAGCACTACAGAGAAAAACTATGGCTACACCTTC.

This chain uses TRBV2 with TRBJ2-3, with D perhaps matching TRBD1 (6 bases). The V gene's germline CDR1 is SNHLY and CDR2 FYNNEI. Trimming took 6 bases from V and 1 from J, leaving 8 bases between them. The CDR3 length is 13 residues. In nucleotides, the CDR3 is TGTGCCAGCAGGGGGGCCGGCACAGATACGCAGTATTTT. It codes for CASRGAGTDTQYF.

This clone was counted many times. The V and J genes are TRBV29-1 and TRBJ1-1, with a weak D call TRBD1 (6 bases). This CDR3 region has 13 residues. Germline V CDR1 and CDR2: SQVTM, ANQGSEA. Trimming took off 7 bases at V and 1 base at J, with 13 bases between the two ends. Here the CDR3 DNA reads TGCAGCGGAGTCGGACAGCCGAACACTGAAGCTTTCTTT. Its translation: CSGVGQPNTEAFF.

The chain has TRBV10-3 and TRBJ1-6, with D possibly matching TRBD1 (5 bases). V lost 2 bases and J lost 11, with 13 bases in between. CDR1 ENHRY and CDR2 SYGVKD come from the germline V gene. There are 14 residues in the CDR3. The CDR3 bases are TGTGCCATCAGTGAGGCGGGGGAATTGGCACCCCTCCACTTT. Amino acids: CAISEAGELAPLHF.

This clone has a count of ten or more. Written as DNA, the CDR3 is TGTGCCAGCAGCCAGCCGACTAGCGGGAATAATGAGCAGTTCTTC. Encoded protein: CASSQPTSGNNEQFF. This chain joins TRBV7-2 and TRBJ2-1, with TRBD2 matching 11 bases. The length of the CDR3 is 15 residues. V lost 5 bases and J lost 7; bases outside the gene matches: 7. Germline CDR1 SGHTA, CDR2 FQGNSA.

This clone was counted a few times. CDR3: CASSQVLSFPSNQPQHF. As DNA, the CDR3 is TGCGCCAGCAGCCAAGTCCTTTCTTTCCCTAGCAATCAGCCCCAGCATTTT. V is TRBV4-1 and J is TRBJ1-5; no firm D call. Germline V gives CDR1 MGHRA, CDR2 YSYEKL. The germline V and J ends were trimmed by 1 base and 0 bases, with 13 bases remaining between them. The CDR3 has 17 amino acids.

This chain links TRBV19 with TRBJ2-7, with D possibly TRBD2 on 6 matching bases. The CDR3 is 15 amino acids. The V gene's germline CDR1 is LNHDA and CDR2 SQIVND (reference sequence). V lost 6 bases and J 7 bases, leaving 22 bases between the germline ends. The CDR3 region is CASSSPGGNFYEQYF. CDR3 DNA sequence: TGTGCCAGTAGCTCGCCCGGCGGGAATTTCTATGAGCAGTACTTC.

There are many counts of this clone. The chain is built from TRBV18 and TRBJ2-7, with D possibly being TRBD2 (6 bases). CDR3 length equals 13 residues. V lost 5 bases to trimming and J lost 5 bases, with 13 bases between them. The germline CDR1 and CDR2 sequences are KGHSH and LQKENI. The CDR3 DNA sequence: TGTGCCAGCTCATCCGGGGACTTTGACGAGCAGTACTTC. Protein sequence: CASSSGDFDEQYF.

This clone was picked up one time. V is TRBV11-2 and J is TRBJ2-7, with TRBD2 matching over 7 bases. Germline V gene sequence: CDR1 SGHAT, CDR2 FQNNGV. This CDR3 region has 16 residues. J lost 0 bases, V lost 0 bases, and 5 bases had no gene match. Written as DNA, the CDR3 is TGTGCCAGCAGCTTAGAGAGCGGGACTGACTCCTACGAGCAGTACTTC. Residues: CASSLESGTDSYEQYF.

CDR3 sequence: CASRPTGVYEQYF. CDR3 coding DNA: TGTGCCAGTAGGCCTACAGGGGTCTACGAGCAGTACTTC. The J gene is TRBJ2-7, the V gene TRBV19; 7 bases line up with TRBD1. V gave up 6 bases and J gave up 3 bases; unmatched junction bases: 5. Germline loops: CDR1 LNHDA, CDR2 SQIVND (reference sequence). This CDR3 spans 13 amino acids.

This clone came up once. V and J are TRBV28 and TRBJ1-6, with 8 bases aligning to TRBD1. V lost 8 bases to trimming and J lost 2 bases; unmatched junction nucleotides: 5. Germline V lookup: CDR1 MDHEN, CDR2 SYDVKM. The CDR3 consists of 15 residues. The CDR3 loop reads CASDRGRAYNSPLHF. The DNA of the CDR3 is TGTGCCAGCGACAGGGGCAGGGCCTATAATTCACCCCTCCACTTT.

On this clone: A much larger clonotype is one base distant, so this may be a read error. Distinct nucleotide sequences in the sample also encode this CDR3. This chain links TRBV7-9 with TRBJ1-1, with D unresolved. CDR1 is SEHNR, CDR2 FQNEAQ, per germline (reference sequence). The CDR3 loop spans 17 amino acids. CDR3 sequence (DNA): TGTGCCAGCAGCCCCTTACCTACCCCAAGAGCGCACACTGAGGCTTTCTTT. The encoded protein is CASSPLPTPRAHTEAFF.

This clone was counted only a few times. The chain carries TRBV5-6 and TRBJ2-5, with TRBD1 matching 8 bases. The CDR3 contains 15 residues. V dropped 0 bases and J dropped 3; count of bases not matched to a gene: 4. CDR1 is SGHDT, CDR2 YYEEEE, per germline. CDR3 nucleotides: TGTGCCAGCAGCTTGGGACAGGGGATGAAAGAGACCCAGTACTTC. It codes for CASSLGQGMKETQYF.